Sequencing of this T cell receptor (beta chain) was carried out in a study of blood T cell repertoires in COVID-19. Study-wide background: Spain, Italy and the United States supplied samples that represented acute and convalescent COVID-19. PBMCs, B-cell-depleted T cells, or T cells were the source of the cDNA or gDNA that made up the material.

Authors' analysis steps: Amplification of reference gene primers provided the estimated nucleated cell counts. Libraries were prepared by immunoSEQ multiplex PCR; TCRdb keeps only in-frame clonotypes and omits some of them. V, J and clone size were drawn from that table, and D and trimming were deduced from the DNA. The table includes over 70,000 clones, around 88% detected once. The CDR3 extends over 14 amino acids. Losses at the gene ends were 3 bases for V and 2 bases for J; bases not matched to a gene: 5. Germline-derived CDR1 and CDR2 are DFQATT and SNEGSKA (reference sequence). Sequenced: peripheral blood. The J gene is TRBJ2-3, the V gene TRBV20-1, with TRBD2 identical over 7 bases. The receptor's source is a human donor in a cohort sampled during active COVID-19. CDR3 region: CSASWGGSTDTQYF. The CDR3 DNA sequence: TGCAGTGCTAGTTGGGGGGGTTCCACAGATACGCAGTATTTT.